This TCR beta chain came from a study of persistence of HIV-infected CD4 T cells. A note on this clone: Its antigen remains unidentified.

This CDR3 has 14 residues. CDR1 is SGHDT, CDR2 YYEEEE, per germline. V was clipped by 4 bases and J by 2 bases, with 10 bases between them. Sequencing used immunoSEQ version 4 in survey mode. The data were produced by immunoSEQ multiplex PCR, yet TCRdb's version contains in-frame clones alone and is incomplete. The sample consists of tens of thousands of clones, more than 70% of them appearing once. An overlapping HIV-1 Gag peptide pool stimulated these cells at 0.95 to 1 ug/peptide/mL. Memory cells lacking CD40L and CD69 with high CD45RO were sorted. Sequences were derived from CD4+ T cells sorted from PBMCs after roughly 18-hour stimulation, sampled from a patient who received antiretroviral therapy. J is TRBJ1-5 and V is TRBV5-6; D unresolved. This TCR came from an adult man with HIV who was CMV-seropositive. The CDR3 nucleotides read TGTGCCAGCAGCCGCCGGGGAGGCAATCAGCCCCAGCATTTT. It specifies CASSRRGGNQPQHF.